Here is one TCR beta chain with its context. No antigen is known for it. The data originate from a study of blood T cells in healthy people across ages. About 10 milliliters of peripheral blood were drawn from each donor. At least 5.5 micrograms of total RNA were extracted per sample. Study-wide results and caveats: The unknown donor CMV status may have confounded expanded clonotype changes. Roughly linear age-related decline in beta diversity appeared, significant by age around 36.

A second roughly 6 to 11 cycle PCR used barcoded and J-beta primers. TCRdb called the 5' RACE reads again in MiXCR, with one record for every CDR3 protein. The table lists about 1.1 million distinct CDR3 sequences, roughly two fifths of them singletons. CDR1 and CDR2 from the germline V gene are DFQATT and SNEGSKA (reference sequence). This CDR3 has 11 amino acids. The V end was cut by 6 bases, the J end by 11 bases, with 16 bases between. V and J are TRBV20-1 and TRBJ1-2; no reliable D call. The receptor comes from a man aged 18 to 30 in good health. Sequencing was performed on blood. The CDR3 is CSAAVVIDYTF. CDR3 coding DNA: TGCAGTGCCGCGGTCGTAATCGATTACACCTTC.